Presented here are 29 T cell receptor beta chains from one specimen sequenced in a study of T cells in women clearing cervical HPV infection. Measured with immunoSEQ multiplex PCR; TCRdb has only the in-frame clones, and not every one. This sample's clone table lists fewer than 35,000 clones. The sequenced sample was blood buffy coat. These receptor sequences come from a woman aged 18 to 75 with a cervical HPV16 infection that either progressed to CIN3+ or cleared (not recorded which).

Comments on this clone: The observed sequence ends 3 residues before the CDR3 terminus, with the missing tail filled in from the germline J gene. The gene calls are TRBV2 and TRBJ1-5; a weak D match, TRBD1 (5 bases). This CDR3 is 14 amino acids long. Trimming left V 6 bases short and J 3 bases short, with 12 bases between. Per germline, CDR1 SNHLY and CDR2 FYNNEI. CDR3 bases read: TGTGCCAGCAGCACAGACAGCTACAATCAGCCC. This encodes CASSTDSYNQP. The full CDR3 is CASSTDSYNQPQHF.

Of note for this clone: The read finishes 3 residues shy of the CDR3 end, and the germline J gene is used to complete it. The chain has TRBV19 and TRBJ2-3; possible D gene TRBD2, 6 bases. Trimming removed 7 bases from V and 0 bases from J, with 8 bases in between. Germline-derived CDR1 and CDR2 are LNHDA and SQIVND (reference sequence). This CDR3 region has 13 residues. The covered CDR3 bases are TGTGCCAGTAAGGGACTCAGCACAGATACG. Amino acid sequence: CASKGLSTDT. The full CDR3 reads CASKGLSTDTQYF.

According to its frequency, this clone is medium-sized. Sequencing ends 3 residues short of the CDR3 end; the germline J gene provides the rest. The V call is TRBV20-1, the J call TRBJ1-5, with 8 bases lining up with TRBD1. Germline assignment: CDR1 DFQATT and CDR2 SNEGSKA (reference sequence). J gave up 4 bases and V 6 bases, and 11 bases lay outside the gene matches. The CDR3 runs to 15 residues. Incomplete CDR3 DNA: TGCAGTGCCCAAGACAGGGGCACTTATAATCAGCCC. Amino acids: CSAQDRGTYNQP. The entire CDR3 reads CSAQDRGTYNQPQHF.

As for this clone: The read is 3 residues too short to cover the CDR3 end, so that end is filled in from the germline J gene. V is TRBV6-1 and J is TRBJ2-3, with 7 bases fitting TRBD2. Trimming cost V 4 bases and J 3 bases; bases outside gene matches: 7. The CDR3 extends over 15 amino acids. The germline CDR1 and CDR2 sequences are MNHNS and SASEGT. The sequenced part of the CDR3 DNA is TGTGCCAGCAGTGCCCGGCTAGCGGTAACAGATACG. Protein: CASSARLAVTDT. The entire CDR3 is CASSARLAVTDTQYF.

In the case of this clone: The read stops 3 residues short of the end of the CDR3; the missing end is completed from the germline J gene. The chain joins TRBV11-2 to TRBJ1-4, with D possibly being TRBD1 (6 bases). The germline V and J ends were trimmed by 4 bases and 6 bases, with 12 bases remaining between them. This CDR3 contains 14 residues. From germline, CDR1 is SGHAT and CDR2 FQNNGV. The part of the CDR3 DNA that was read is TGTGCCAGCAGCTCAGGGGTCCCTGATGAAAAA. Translating it yields CASSSGVPDEK. The CDR3 in full is CASSSGVPDEKLFF.

Comment on this clone: The read terminates 3 residues ahead of where the CDR3 ends, so the germline J gene completes it. The gene calls are TRBV19 and TRBJ1-1; D is unclear. The CDR3 length is 15 residues. V was shortened by 2 bases and J by 0 bases, with 10 bases between the two germline ends. Looked up from germline, CDR1 is LNHDA and CDR2 is SQIVND (reference sequence). CDR3 loop: CASSISALVNTEAFF. Partial CDR3 DNA: TGTGCCAGTAGTATATCTGCTTTAGTGAACACTGAA.

As to this clone: The sequence runs out 3 residues before the end of the CDR3; the remainder is reconstructed from the germline J gene. V gene TRBV5-1 combines with J gene TRBJ1-1; TRBD1 matches at 9 bases. CDR3 length: 16 residues. Germline CDR1 is SGHRS and CDR2 is YFSETQ. The V segment lost 0 bases and the J segment 1 base; nucleotides outside the gene matches: 4. This CDR3 is CASSLGAGQGNTEAFF. CDR3 bases read: TGCGCCAGCAGCTTGGGGGCGGGACAGGGGAACACTGAA.

About this clone: The DNA ends 3 residues before the CDR3 does, and the rest of the CDR3 is filled in from the germline J gene. The rearrangement uses TRBV11-2 and TRBJ1-4, with 7 positions matching TRBD1. Germline V gene sequence: CDR1 SGHAT, CDR2 FQNNGV. This CDR3 is 15 amino acids long. The CDR3 DNA, read in part, is TGTGCCAGCAGCTTGGTCAGGGGGAGGAATTCACCA. Its translation is CASSLVRGRNSP. Given in full, the CDR3 is CASSLVRGRNSPLFF.

Points on this clone: Read data end 3 residues before the CDR3 end; the end is taken from the germline J gene. The chain carries TRBV30 and TRBJ2-3; a weak D match, TRBD1 (6 bases). Looked up from germline, CDR1 is GTSNPN and CDR2 is SVGIG (reference sequence). This CDR3 spans 15 amino acids. The chain's CDR3 is CAWSVQGHLILPQYF. CDR3 DNA, as far as it was read: TGTGCCTGGAGTGTACAGGGACACCTTATCTTGCCG.

As for this clone: Read sequence stops 3 residues before the CDR3 end, and the germline J gene provides the missing end. The chain employs TRBV20-1 and TRBJ1-1; D might be TRBD1 (5 bases). V was shortened by 3 bases and J by 2 bases, with 13 bases between the two germline ends. The V gene's germline CDR1 is DFQATT and CDR2 SNEGSKA (reference sequence). The CDR3 consists of 14 residues. The sequenced CDR3 bases are TGCAGTGCTAGTTCCCGACAGTTTAACACTGAA. It is translated as CSASSRQFNTE. The whole CDR3 protein reads CSASSRQFNTEAFF.

CDR3 amino acids: CSARKDREAYEQYF. CDR3 DNA, as far as it was read: TGCAGTGCTAGAAAGGACAGGGAGGCCTACGAG. This chain uses TRBV20-1 with TRBJ2-7; 8 bases line up with TRBD1. The read terminates 3 residues before the CDR3 end, so the remaining end is supplied by the germline J gene. Germline loops: CDR1 DFQATT, CDR2 SNEGSKA (reference sequence). This CDR3 is built from 14 residues. Trimming took 2 bases from V and 2 from J; bases not matched to a gene: 5.

On this clone: The read ends 3 residues early relative to the CDR3; the germline J gene fills the gap. The rearrangement links TRBV4-2 to TRBJ2-1; 10 nucleotides line up with TRBD2. Germline values: CDR1 LGHNA, CDR2 YNFKEQ. The CDR3 consists of 18 residues. V was pared by 1 base and J by 2 bases, with 8 bases of the junction left unmatched. The covered CDR3 bases are TGTGCCAGCAGCCAAGGGAGGCTAGCGGGAGCACCCTACAATGAG. Amino acids: CASSQGRLAGAPYNE. The complete CDR3 reads CASSQGRLAGAPYNEQFF.

Note on this clone: The CDR3 extends 3 residues past the end of the read, so its final part is completed from the germline J gene. The chain employs TRBV20-1 and TRBJ2-3; 10 bases agree with TRBD2. V lost 0 bases and J lost 4; bases outside the gene matches: 7. This CDR3 is 16 amino acids long. Germline CDR1 is DFQATT and CDR2 is SNEGSKA (reference sequence). CDR3 DNA (partial): TGCAGTGCTAGAGATTATCGACTAGCGGGCGCAGATACG. This codes for CSARDYRLAGADT. The whole CDR3 is CSARDYRLAGADTQYF.

Regarding this clone: The sequence runs out 3 residues before the end of the CDR3; the remainder is reconstructed from the germline J gene. J is TRBJ2-7 and V is TRBV3-1 (or the pseudogene TRBV3-2); TRBD2 matches at 9 bases. CDR3 length: 14 amino acids. Trimming took 5 bases from V and 5 from J; bases not matched to a gene: 7. CDR1 is LGHDT and CDR2 is YNNKEL in the germline V gene (reference sequence). CDR3 loop: CASSLLAGLNEQYF. CDR3 DNA, as far as it was read: TGTGCCAGCAGCTTGCTAGCGGGACTAAACGAG.

About this clone: The read ends 3 residues shy of where the CDR3 ends; the end is completed using the germline J gene. The V call is TRBV19, the J call TRBJ2-2; maybe TRBD1 (5 bases). Germline values: CDR1 LNHDA, CDR2 SQIVND (reference sequence). The CDR3 has 14 residues. The DNA read from the CDR3 is TGTGCCAGTAGCTACAGAAGGGGCGGTGAAAAG. Protein: CASSYRRGGEK. The full CDR3 protein is CASSYRRGGEKLFF.

Comments on this clone: Coverage ceases 3 residues before the CDR3 finishes, and the germline J gene fills in the end. This chain joins TRBV6-2 or TRBV6-3 and TRBJ1-1; D is unresolved. This CDR3 has 12 amino acids. The V end was cut by 0 bases, the J end by 7 bases, with 6 bases between. Germline V gene data show CDR1 as MNHEY and CDR2 as SVGEGT. CDR3 loop: CASSYSTGEAFF. The covered CDR3 bases are TGTGCCAGCAGTTACTCAACGGGTGAA.

As concerns this clone: The missing CDR3 end, 3 residues past where the read stops, is filled in from the germline J gene. This chain links TRBV7-9 with TRBJ2-5; 7 nucleotides match TRBD1. The CDR3 covers 14 residues. V lost 5 bases to trimming and J lost 5 bases; unmatched junction nucleotides: 8. Germline V gene data show CDR1 as SEHNR and CDR2 as FQNEAQ (reference sequence). CDR3 in amino acids: CASSPDRAWETQYF. The part of the CDR3 DNA that was read is TGTGCCAGCAGCCCCGACAGGGCTTGGGAGACC.

About this clone itself: The read halts 3 residues ahead of the CDR3 end, with the missing end drawn from the germline J gene. V gene TRBV30 combines with J gene TRBJ2-1; D is perhaps TRBD2 (5 bases). Germline loops: CDR1 GTSNPN, CDR2 SVGIG (reference sequence). The CDR3 extends over 16 amino acids. Trimming removed 2 bases at V and 1 base at J, with 15 bases between. CDR3 protein: CAWSTFAGLSYNEQFF. The sequenced CDR3 bases are TGTGCCTGGAGTACATTCGCGGGCCTTTCCTACAATGAG. Combining the CDR3 with reference TRBV30 and TRBJ2-1 gives the whole variable domain SQTIHQWPATLVQPVGSPLSLECTVEGTSNPNLYWYRQAAGRGLQLLFYSVGIGQISSEVPQNLSASRPQDRQFILSSKKLLLSDSGFYLCAWSTFAGLSYNEQFFGPGTRLTVL.

The CDR3 bases that were read are TGTGCCTGGCACCCGGGACAGGGGATCCACGAG. It encodes CAWHPGQGIHE. From start to end, the CDR3 is CAWHPGQGIHEQYF. V gene TRBV30 combines with J gene TRBJ2-7; 10 nucleotides match TRBD1. The read is 3 residues too short to cover the CDR3 end, so that end is filled in from the germline J gene. Losses at the gene ends were 5 bases for V and 5 bases for J; bases not matched to a gene: 9. This CDR3 spans 14 amino acids. Germline V gene data show CDR1 as GTSNPN and CDR2 as SVGIG (reference sequence).

Comments on this clone: The read ends 3 residues before the CDR3 terminus; that terminus is restored from the germline J gene. The chain has TRBV10-3 and TRBJ2-7, with 9 bases lining up with TRBD2. V shed 5 bases, J shed 6 bases, and the junction held 5 bases outside the gene matches. CDR1 and CDR2 (germline): ENHRY, SYGVKD. The CDR3 length is 13 residues. CDR3: CAISFGGGGEQYF. The CDR3 bases that were read are TGTGCCATCAGTTTTGGCGGGGGGGGCGAG.

CDR3 sequence: CSASGGTSGGFSETQYF. The sequenced part of the CDR3 DNA is TGCAGTGCTTCCGGCGGGACTAGCGGGGGATTTTCGGAGACC. This chain uses TRBV20-1 with TRBJ2-5; 14 nucleotides align to TRBD2. The DNA ends 3 residues before the CDR3 does, and the rest of the CDR3 is filled in from the germline J gene. V trimming: 5 bases; J trimming: 5 bases; junction bases outside the gene matches: 13. The V gene's germline CDR1 is DFQATT and CDR2 SNEGSKA (reference sequence). This CDR3 has 17 amino acids.

Notes on this clone: The read ends 3 residues early relative to the CDR3; the germline J gene fills the gap. The chain is built from TRBV7-3 and TRBJ1-2; a weak D match, TRBD1 (5 bases). In germline, CDR1 is SGHTA, CDR2 FQGTGA. CDR3 length: 15 residues. The V gene lost 0 bases and the J gene lost 2 bases, with 10 bases spanning the gap. Partial CDR3 DNA: TGTGCCAGCAGCTTAACGCCAGGGCCCAACTATGGC. Its translation is CASSLTPGPNYG. The whole CDR3 reads CASSLTPGPNYGYTF.

Concerning this clone: Coverage ceases 3 residues before the CDR3 finishes, and the germline J gene fills in the end. The chain combines TRBV12-3 or TRBV12-4 with TRBJ2-6, with TRBD1 identical over 10 bases. V shed 5 bases, J shed 4 bases, and the junction held 8 bases outside the gene matches. This CDR3 comprises 17 residues. The chain's CDR3 is CASSPGQGESGANVLTF. The covered CDR3 bases are TGTGCCAGCAGTCCTGGACAGGGGGAATCCGGGGCCAACGTC.

As for this clone: The read falls 3 residues short of the CDR3 end, and the missing part is taken from the germline J gene. The chain links TRBV11-2 to TRBJ1-3; D not resolved. The germline CDR1 and CDR2 sequences are SGHAT and FQNNGV. CDR3 length: 14 amino acids. Trimming cost V 1 base and J 2 bases, with 6 bases left between them. CDR3 DNA (partial): TGTGCCAGCAGCTTAGGTAAAACTGGAAACACC. Amino acids: CASSLGKTGNT. The entire CDR3 protein is CASSLGKTGNTIYF.

As to this clone: The read comes to an end 3 residues before the CDR3 does, leaving the germline J gene to fill in the end. V usage is TRBV18 and J usage is TRBJ2-7, with 8 bases that match TRBD1. CDR1 and CDR2 from the germline V gene are KGHSH and LQKENI. J gave up 2 bases and V 3 bases, and 3 bases lay outside the gene matches. The CDR3 runs to 14 residues. The covered CDR3 bases are TGTGCCAGCTCACCCCGGACAGGGCCCTACGAG. Translating gives CASSPRTGPYE. The entire CDR3 is CASSPRTGPYEQYF.

With regard to this clone: The read ends 3 residues shy of where the CDR3 ends; the end is completed using the germline J gene. This rearrangement joins TRBV12-3 or TRBV12-4 to TRBJ1-2, with TRBD1 matching over 9 bases. The CDR3 covers 13 residues. Trimming took 6 bases from V and 4 from J; bases not matched to a gene: 3. The CDR3 bases that were read are TGTGCCAGCAGGGGACAGGGCCTCTATGGC. The encoded protein is CASRGQGLYG. From start to end, the CDR3 is CASRGQGLYGYTF.

Worth noting for this clone: The read ends 3 residues shy of where the CDR3 ends; the end is completed using the germline J gene. The rearrangement joins TRBV5-6 to TRBJ1-2; the D gene is possibly TRBD1 (6 bases). CDR3 size: 14 residues. Germline loops: CDR1 SGHDT, CDR2 YYEEEE. CDR3 sequence reads: CASSSGTPIDGYTF. Partial CDR3 DNA: TGTGCCAGCAGCTCCGGGACACCAATTGACGGC. Combining the CDR3 with reference TRBV5-6 and TRBJ1-2 gives the whole variable domain DAGVTQSPTHLIKTRGQQVTLRCSPKSGHDTVSWYQQALGQGPQFIFQYYEEEERQRGNFPDRFSGHQFPNYSSELNVNALLLGDSALYLCASSSGTPIDGYTFGSGTRLTVV.

Details on this clone: The CDR3 end lies 3 residues beyond the end of the read and is filled in from the germline J gene. The V call is TRBV9, the J call TRBJ2-5; 8 nucleotides agree with TRBD1. V dropped 0 bases and J dropped 4; count of bases not matched to a gene: 8. CDR1 and CDR2 from the germline V gene are SGDLS and YYNGEE. The CDR3 totals 16 residues. The CDR3 is CASSVDSQGAGETQYF. CDR3 bases read: TGTGCCAGCAGCGTAGATTCCCAGGGGGCGGGAGAGACC. Complete variable domain (other parts from reference TRBV9 and TRBJ2-5): DSGVTQTPKHLITATGQRVTLRCSPRSGDLSVYWYQQSLDQGLQFLIQYYNGEERAKGNILERFSAQQFPDLHSELNLSSLELGDSALYFCASSVDSQGAGETQYFGPGTRLLVL.

Incomplete CDR3 DNA: TGTGCCAGCAGATATCATCGGGACAGGGAGTCCTATAATTCACCC. Translating gives CASRYHRDRESYNSP. The whole CDR3 is CASRYHRDRESYNSPLHF. This chain uses TRBV2 with TRBJ1-6, with 9 bases aligning to TRBD1. The sequence runs out 3 residues before the end of the CDR3; the remainder is reconstructed from the germline J gene. The CDR3 totals 18 residues. Per germline, CDR1 SNHLY and CDR2 FYNNEI. Trimming cost V 6 bases and J 1 base; bases outside gene matches: 10.